This T cell receptor (beta chain) was captured by sequencing in a study of shared clonotypes between healthy human individuals. Study results and caveats: Shared clonotypes across all four donors exceeded non-shared ones in generation probability. Donor scarcity curtailed the genetic and exposure-history diversity represented herein. Sorted-subset sequencing was shown by rarefaction to be incomplete despite large depth.

The data were produced by immunoSEQ multiplex PCR, yet TCRdb's version contains in-frame clones alone and is incomplete. The table lists 550,000 to 800,000 clones, over 65% of them singletons. This CDR3 has 17 amino acids. The V gene lost 4 bases and the J gene lost 0 bases, with 17 bases spanning the gap. The germline V gene has CDR1 SGHRS and CDR2 YFSETQ. In the case of this clone: The target antigen is unknown.

Caucasian adults living in Nashville, Tennessee, provided all samples. V is TRBV5-1 and J is TRBJ2-1, with D maybe TRBD2 (5 bases). The specimen sequenced was memory CD4+ T cells sorted from blood. Specified subset: CD45RA-negative fraction. This TCR was sampled from a woman aged 25 to 39 in good health. Here the CDR3 reads CASSPGLGPSSYNEQFF. The CDR3 nucleotides read TGCGCCAGCAGCCCCGGACTGGGCCCTAGCTCCTACAATGAGCAGTTCTTC.